These 5 T cell receptor beta chains came from one sample sequenced in a study of blood T cell repertoires in COVID-19. Only in-frame clones appear in the TCRdb table, and some are missing; sequencing was by immunoSEQ multiplex PCR. The table includes a few hundred thousand clones, about 90% detected once. Sample: peripheral blood. These receptors were collected from a man younger than 35 with active or convalescent COVID-19.

The chain recombines TRBV5-1 with TRBJ1-2, with 8 bases that match TRBD1. CDR1 is SGHRS and CDR2 is YFSETQ in the germline V gene. CDR3 size: 14 residues. The J segment lost 1 base and the V segment lost 3 bases, leaving 2 bases of the junction unmatched. The CDR3 spells CASSWTGSNYGYTF. CDR3 DNA sequence: TGCGCCAGCAGCTGGACAGGGAGTAACTATGGCTACACCTTC.

The rearrangement joins TRBV7-9 to TRBJ2-1; TRBD2 matches at 7 bases. Per germline, CDR1 SEHNR and CDR2 FQNEAQ (reference sequence). The CDR3 has 16 residues. V trimming: 2 bases; J trimming: 5 bases; junction bases outside the gene matches: 9. The DNA of the CDR3 is TGTGCCAGCAGCTTATGGGATAGCGGGCTTGACAATGAGCAGTTCTTC. This translates into CASSLWDSGLDNEQFF.

The gene calls are TRBV29-1 and TRBJ1-3; 7 positions agree with TRBD1. V was clipped by 6 bases and J by 2 bases; unmatched bases: 4. Germline V gene lookup returns CDR1 SQVTM and CDR2 ANQGSEA. This CDR3 contains 13 residues. The CDR3 loop is CSVSTGAGNTIYF. CDR3 DNA sequence: TGCAGCGTCTCTACAGGGGCTGGAAACACCATATATTTT. Looking up the rest from reference TRBV29-1 and TRBJ1-3 gives the full variable domain: SAVISQKPSRDICQRGTSLTIQCQVDSQVTMMFWYRQQPGQSLTLIATANQGSEATYESGFVIDKFPISRPNLTFSTLTVSNMSPEDSSIYLCSVSTGAGNTIYFGEGSWLTVV.

The V call is TRBV28, the J call TRBJ1-1, with TRBD1 as a possible D gene (6 bases). CDR1 is MDHEN, CDR2 SYDVKM, per germline. This CDR3 is 15 amino acids long. The germline V and J ends were trimmed by 5 bases and 0 bases, with 13 bases remaining between them. CDR3 nucleotides: TGTGCCAGCAGTACGCCGGGACACCTGAACACTGAAGCTTTCTTT. This codes for CASSTPGHLNTEAFF.

This chain uses TRBV7-9 with TRBJ2-1; a possible D gene is TRBD1 (6 bases). Germline-derived CDR1 and CDR2 are SEHNR and FQNEAQ (reference sequence). This CDR3 is 12 amino acids long. V lost 8 bases, J lost 8 bases, and 13 bases lay in between. CDR3: CASVRDIDEQFF. CDR3 nucleotides: TGTGCCAGCGTACGGGACATCGATGAGCAGTTCTTC.